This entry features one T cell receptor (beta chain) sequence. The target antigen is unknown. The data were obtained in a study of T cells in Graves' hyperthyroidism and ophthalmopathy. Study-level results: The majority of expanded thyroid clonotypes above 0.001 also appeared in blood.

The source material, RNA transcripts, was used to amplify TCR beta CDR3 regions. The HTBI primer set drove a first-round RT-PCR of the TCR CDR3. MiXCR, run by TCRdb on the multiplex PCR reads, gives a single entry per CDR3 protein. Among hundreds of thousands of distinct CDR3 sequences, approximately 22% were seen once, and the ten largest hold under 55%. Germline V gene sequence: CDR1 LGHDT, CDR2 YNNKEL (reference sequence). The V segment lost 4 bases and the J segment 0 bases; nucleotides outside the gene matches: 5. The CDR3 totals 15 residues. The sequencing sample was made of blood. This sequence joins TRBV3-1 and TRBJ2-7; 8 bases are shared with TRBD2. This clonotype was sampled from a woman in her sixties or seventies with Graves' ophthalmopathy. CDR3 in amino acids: CASSRLAISSYEQYF. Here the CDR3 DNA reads TGTGCCAGCAGCCGACTAGCGATAAGCTCCTACGAGCAGTACTTC.